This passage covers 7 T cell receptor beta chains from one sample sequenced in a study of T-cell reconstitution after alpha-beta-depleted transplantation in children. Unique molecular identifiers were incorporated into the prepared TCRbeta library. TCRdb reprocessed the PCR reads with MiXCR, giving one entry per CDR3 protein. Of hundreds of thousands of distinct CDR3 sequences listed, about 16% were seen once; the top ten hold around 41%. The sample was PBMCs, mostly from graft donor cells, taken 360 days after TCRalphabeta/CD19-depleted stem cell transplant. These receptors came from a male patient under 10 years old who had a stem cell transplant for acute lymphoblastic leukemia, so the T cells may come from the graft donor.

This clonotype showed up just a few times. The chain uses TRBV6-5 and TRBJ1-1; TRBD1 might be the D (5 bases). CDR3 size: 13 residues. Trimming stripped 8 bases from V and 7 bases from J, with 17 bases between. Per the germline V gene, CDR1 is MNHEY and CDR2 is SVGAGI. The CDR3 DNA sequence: TGTGCCAGCCGTTGGGGACGATACTTTGAAGCTTTCTTT. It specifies CASRWGRYFEAFF.

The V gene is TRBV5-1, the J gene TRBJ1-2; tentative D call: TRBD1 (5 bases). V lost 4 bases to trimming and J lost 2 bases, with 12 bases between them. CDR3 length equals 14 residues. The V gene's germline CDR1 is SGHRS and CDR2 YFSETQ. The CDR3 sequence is CASSAGGVNYGYTF. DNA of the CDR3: TGCGCCAGCAGCGCGGGGGGGGTCAACTATGGCTACACCTTC. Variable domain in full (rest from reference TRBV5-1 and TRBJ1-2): KAGVTQTPRYLIKTRGQQVTLSCSPISGHRSVSWYQQTPGQGLQFLFEYFSETQRNKGNFPGRFSGRQFSNSRSEMNVSTLELGDSALYLCASSAGGVNYGYTFGSGTRLTVV.

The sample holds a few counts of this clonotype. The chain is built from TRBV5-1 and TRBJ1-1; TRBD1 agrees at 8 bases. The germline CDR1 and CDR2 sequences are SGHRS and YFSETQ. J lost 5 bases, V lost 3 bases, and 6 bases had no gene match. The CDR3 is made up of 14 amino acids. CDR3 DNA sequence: TGCGCCAGCAGCTCGGACAGGGCAAGGACTGAAGCTTTCTTT. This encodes CASSSDRARTEAFF. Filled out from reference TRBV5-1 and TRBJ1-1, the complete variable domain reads KAGVTQTPRYLIKTRGQQVTLSCSPISGHRSVSWYQQTPGQGLQFLFEYFSETQRNKGNFPGRFSGRQFSNSRSEMNVSTLELGDSALYLCASSSDRARTEAFFGQGTRLTVV.

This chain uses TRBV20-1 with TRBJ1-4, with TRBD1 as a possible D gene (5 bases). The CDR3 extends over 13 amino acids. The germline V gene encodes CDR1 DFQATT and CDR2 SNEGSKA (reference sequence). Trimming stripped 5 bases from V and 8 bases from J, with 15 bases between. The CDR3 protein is CSAPWRGVEKLFF. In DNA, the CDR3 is TGCAGTGCTCCATGGAGAGGGGTGGAAAAACTGTTTTTT.

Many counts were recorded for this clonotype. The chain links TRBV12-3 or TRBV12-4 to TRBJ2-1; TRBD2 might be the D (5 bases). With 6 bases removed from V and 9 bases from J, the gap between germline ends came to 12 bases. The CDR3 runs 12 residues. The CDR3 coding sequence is TGTGCCAGCAGCACCGACTACGGTGAGCAGTTCTTC. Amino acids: CASSTDYGEQFF.

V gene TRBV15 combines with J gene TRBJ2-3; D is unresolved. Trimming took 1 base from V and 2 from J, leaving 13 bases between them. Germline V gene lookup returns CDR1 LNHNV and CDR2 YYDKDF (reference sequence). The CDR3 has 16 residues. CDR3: CATSRALRINTDTQYF. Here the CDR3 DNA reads TGTGCCACCAGCAGAGCGCTACGGATTAACACAGATACGCAGTATTTT.

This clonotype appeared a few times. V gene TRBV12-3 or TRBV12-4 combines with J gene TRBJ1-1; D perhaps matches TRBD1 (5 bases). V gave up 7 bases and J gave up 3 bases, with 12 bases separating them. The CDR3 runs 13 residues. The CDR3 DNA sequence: TGTGCCAGCACCCATACGGGGGACACTGAAGCTTTCTTT. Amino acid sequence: CASTHTGDTEAFF.